The sequence of this T cell receptor beta chain was determined in a study of shared clonotypes between healthy human individuals. Study-level background: CD4 naive and memory got three plates each, CD8 naive two, CD8 memory one.

Sequencing used immunoSEQ multiplex PCR; TCRdb keeps in-frame clones, though not all of them. The repertoire holds around 1,900,000 clones, with over 85% as singletons. The V gene end was trimmed by 0 bases and the J gene end by 4 bases; junction bases not matched to a gene: 8. The CDR3 covers 17 residues. Germline V gives CDR1 SGHTA, CDR2 FQGTGA. Naive CD8 cells were CD45RO-negative, positively selected for CCR7, excluding terminally differentiated effector memory CD45RA+ cells. The receptor comes from a man in his late teens or twenties in good health. Some clones in this sample may be carry-over from other donors' samples. The J gene is TRBJ2-1, the V gene TRBV7-3, with 8 bases matching TRBD2. Sample: naive CD8+ T cells from PBMCs. The CDR3 loop reads CASSLTQDSGIYNEQFF. The CDR3 DNA reads as TGTGCCAGCAGCTTAACGCAGGATAGCGGGATTTACAATGAGCAGTTCTTC.